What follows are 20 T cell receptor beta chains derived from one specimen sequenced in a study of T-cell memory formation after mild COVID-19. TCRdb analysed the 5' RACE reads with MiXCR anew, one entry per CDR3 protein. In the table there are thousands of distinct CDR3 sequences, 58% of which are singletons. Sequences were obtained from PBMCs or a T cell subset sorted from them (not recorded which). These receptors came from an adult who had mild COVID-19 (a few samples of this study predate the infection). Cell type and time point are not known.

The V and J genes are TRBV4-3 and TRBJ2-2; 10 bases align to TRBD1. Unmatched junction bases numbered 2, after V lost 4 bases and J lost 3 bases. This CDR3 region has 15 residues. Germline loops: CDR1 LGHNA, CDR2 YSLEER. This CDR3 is CASSRDRGHTGELFF. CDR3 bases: TGCGCCAGCAGCCGCGACAGGGGGCACACCGGGGAGCTGTTTTTT.

CDR3: CASARGYSETQYF. DNA for the CDR3: TGTGCCAGCGCACGAGGATACTCGGAGACCCAGTACTTC. This sequence joins TRBV27 and TRBJ2-5; no clear D. V was clipped by 8 bases and J by 5 bases, with 15 bases between them. Germline assignment: CDR1 MNHEY and CDR2 SMNVEV (reference sequence). The length of the CDR3 is 13 residues.

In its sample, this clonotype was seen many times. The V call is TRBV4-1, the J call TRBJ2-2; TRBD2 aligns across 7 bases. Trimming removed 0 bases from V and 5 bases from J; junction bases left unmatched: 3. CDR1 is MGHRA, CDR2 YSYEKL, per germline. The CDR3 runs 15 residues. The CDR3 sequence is CASSQDGGGTGELFF. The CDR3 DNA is TGCGCCAGCAGCCAAGATGGGGGGGGGACCGGGGAGCTGTTTTTT.

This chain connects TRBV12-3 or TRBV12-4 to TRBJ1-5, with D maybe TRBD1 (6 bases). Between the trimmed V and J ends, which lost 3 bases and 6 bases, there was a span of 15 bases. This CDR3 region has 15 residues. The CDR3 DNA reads TGTGCCAGCAGTTTTAGCCAGGGGACTGTTCAGCCCCAGCATTTT. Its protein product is CASSFSQGTVQPQHF.

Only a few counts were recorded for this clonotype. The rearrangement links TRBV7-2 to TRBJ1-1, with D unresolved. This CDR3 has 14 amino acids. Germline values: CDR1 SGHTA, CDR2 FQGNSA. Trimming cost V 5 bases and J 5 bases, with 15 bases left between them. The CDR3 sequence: CASSLRGVRTEAFF. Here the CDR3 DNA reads TGTGCCAGCAGCCTACGTGGGGTAAGGACTGAAGCTTTCTTT.

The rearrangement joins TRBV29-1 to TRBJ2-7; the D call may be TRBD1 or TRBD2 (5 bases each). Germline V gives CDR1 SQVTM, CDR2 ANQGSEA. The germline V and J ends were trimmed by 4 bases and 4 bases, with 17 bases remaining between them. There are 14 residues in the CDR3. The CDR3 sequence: CSVARGQGNYEQYF. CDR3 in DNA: TGCAGCGTTGCCCGAGGGCAGGGCAATTACGAGCAGTACTTC.

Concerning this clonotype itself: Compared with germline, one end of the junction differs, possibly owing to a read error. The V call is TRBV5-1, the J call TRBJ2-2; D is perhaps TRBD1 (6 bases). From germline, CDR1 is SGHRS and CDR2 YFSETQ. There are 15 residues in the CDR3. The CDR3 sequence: CASSLDSGNTGELFF. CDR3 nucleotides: TGTGCCAGCAGCTTGGACAGCGGAAACACCGGGGAGCTGTTTTTT. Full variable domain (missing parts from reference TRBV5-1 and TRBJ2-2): KAGVTQTPRYLIKTRGQQVTLSCSPISGHRSVSWYQQTPGQGLQFLFEYFSETQRNKGNFPGRFSGRQFSNSRSEMNVSTLELGDSALYLCASSLDSGNTGELFFGEGSRLTVL.

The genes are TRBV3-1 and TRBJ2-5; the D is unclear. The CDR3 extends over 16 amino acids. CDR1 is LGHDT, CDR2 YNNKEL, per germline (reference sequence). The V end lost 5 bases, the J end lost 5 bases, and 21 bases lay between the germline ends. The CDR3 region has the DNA TGTGCCAGCAGCTTAAGCGAACCTGGGGTAGGGGAGACCCAGTACTTC. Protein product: CASSLSEPGVGETQYF.

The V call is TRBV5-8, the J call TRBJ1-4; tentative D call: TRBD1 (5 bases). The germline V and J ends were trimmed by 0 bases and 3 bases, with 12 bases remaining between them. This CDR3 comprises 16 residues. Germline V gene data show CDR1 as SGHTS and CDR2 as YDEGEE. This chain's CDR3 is CASSLGTWGSNEKLFF. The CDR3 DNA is TGTGCCAGCAGCTTGGGAACCTGGGGGTCTAATGAAAAACTGTTTTTT.

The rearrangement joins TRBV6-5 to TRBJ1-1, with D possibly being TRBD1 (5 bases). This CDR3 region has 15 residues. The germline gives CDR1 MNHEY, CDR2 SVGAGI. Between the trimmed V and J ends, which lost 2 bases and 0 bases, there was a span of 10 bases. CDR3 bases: TGTGCCAGCAGTTACGGGATCAGGGTGAACACTGAAGCTTTCTTT. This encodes CASSYGIRVNTEAFF.

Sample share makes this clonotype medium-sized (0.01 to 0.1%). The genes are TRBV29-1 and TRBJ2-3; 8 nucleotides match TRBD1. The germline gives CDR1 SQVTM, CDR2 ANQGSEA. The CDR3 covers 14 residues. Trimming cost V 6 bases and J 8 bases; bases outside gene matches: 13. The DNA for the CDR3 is TGCAGCGTGGGGACAGGAGGGATAAGAGCTACGCAGTATTTT. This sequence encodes CSVGTGGIRATQYF.

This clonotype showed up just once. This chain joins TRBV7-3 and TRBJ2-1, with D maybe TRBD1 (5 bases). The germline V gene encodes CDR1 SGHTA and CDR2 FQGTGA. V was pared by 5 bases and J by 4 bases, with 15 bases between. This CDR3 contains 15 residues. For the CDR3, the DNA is TGTGCCAGCAGCCCAACCCGGACAACTTACAATGAGCAGTTCTTC. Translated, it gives CASSPTRTTYNEQFF.

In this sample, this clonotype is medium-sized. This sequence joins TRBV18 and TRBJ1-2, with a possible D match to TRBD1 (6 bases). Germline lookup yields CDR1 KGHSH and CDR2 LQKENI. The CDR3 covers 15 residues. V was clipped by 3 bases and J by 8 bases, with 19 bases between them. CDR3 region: CASSPEDTGLSGYTF. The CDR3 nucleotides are TGTGCCAGCTCACCGGAAGACACAGGGCTTAGCGGCTACACCTTC.

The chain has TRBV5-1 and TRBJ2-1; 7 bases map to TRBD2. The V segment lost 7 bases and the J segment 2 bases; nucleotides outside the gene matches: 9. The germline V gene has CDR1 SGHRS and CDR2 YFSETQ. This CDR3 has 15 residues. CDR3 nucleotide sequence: TGCGCCAGCTCATCTGGGGGGGGTGCCTACAATGAGCAGTTCTTC. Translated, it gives CASSSGGGAYNEQFF.

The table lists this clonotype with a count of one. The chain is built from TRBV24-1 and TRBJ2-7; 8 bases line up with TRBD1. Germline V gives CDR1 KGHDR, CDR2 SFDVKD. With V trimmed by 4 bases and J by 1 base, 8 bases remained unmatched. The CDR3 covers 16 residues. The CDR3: CATSDRDRGGSYEQYF. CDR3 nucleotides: TGTGCCACCAGTGACCGAGACAGGGGAGGTTCCTACGAGCAGTACTTC.

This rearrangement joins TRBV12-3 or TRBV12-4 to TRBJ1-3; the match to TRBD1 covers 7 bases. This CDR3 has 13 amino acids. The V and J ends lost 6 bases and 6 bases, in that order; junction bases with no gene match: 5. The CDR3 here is CASRSTGENTIYF. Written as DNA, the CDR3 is TGTGCCAGCAGATCCACAGGGGAAAACACCATATATTTT.

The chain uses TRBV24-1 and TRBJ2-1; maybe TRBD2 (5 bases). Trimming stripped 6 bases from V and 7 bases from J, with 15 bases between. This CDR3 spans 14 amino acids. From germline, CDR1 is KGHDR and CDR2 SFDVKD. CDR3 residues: CATSSYHRGNEQFF. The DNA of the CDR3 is TGTGCCACCAGTTCCTATCACAGAGGGAATGAGCAGTTCTTC.

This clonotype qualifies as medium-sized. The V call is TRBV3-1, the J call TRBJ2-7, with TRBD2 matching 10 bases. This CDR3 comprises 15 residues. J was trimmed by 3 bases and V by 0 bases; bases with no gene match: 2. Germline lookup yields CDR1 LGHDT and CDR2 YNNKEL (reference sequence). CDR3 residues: CASSQELAGFYEQYF. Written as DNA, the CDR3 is TGTGCCAGCAGCCAAGAACTAGCGGGGTTCTACGAGCAGTACTTC.

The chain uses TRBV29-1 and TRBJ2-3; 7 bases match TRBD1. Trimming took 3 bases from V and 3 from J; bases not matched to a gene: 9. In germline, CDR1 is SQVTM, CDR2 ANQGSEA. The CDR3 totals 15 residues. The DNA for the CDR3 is TGCAGCGTTGACTTCTCGGGACAGCCAACAGATACGCAGTATTTT. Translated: CSVDFSGQPTDTQYF.

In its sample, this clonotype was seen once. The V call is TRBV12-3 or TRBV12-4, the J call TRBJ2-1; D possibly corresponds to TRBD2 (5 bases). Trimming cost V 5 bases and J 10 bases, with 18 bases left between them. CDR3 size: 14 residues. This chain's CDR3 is CASSPWDKAEEQFF. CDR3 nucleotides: TGTGCCAGCAGTCCCTGGGATAAAGCGGAGGAGCAGTTCTTC.